The clone carrying this TCR beta chain was found a few times. The antigen is unknown. The germline V gene encodes CDR1 SGHRS and CDR2 YFSETQ. V gave up 6 bases and J gave up 2 bases, with 11 bases separating them. The CDR3 runs to 13 residues. The record originates from a study of CD8 T cells in ankylosing spondylitis. Study-wide results and limits: Researchers report that disease-linked clones proved CD8+ and relatively rare in peripheral blood. Matched synovial fluid from ankylosing spondylitis patients was reported to be enriched for disease-linked clones. Blood from ankylosing spondylitis patients appeared to carry a characteristic roughly eight-variant TCR beta motif.

Library preparation for TCR beta used quantitative 5'-RACE with molecular barcodes. TCRdb independently ran MiXCR on the 5' RACE reads; one entry per CDR3 protein. Of around 770,000 distinct CDR3 sequences detected, about 12% appear once; the ten largest clones hold 0.51%. The source of this sequence is a male donor with ankylosing spondylitis. The chain couples TRBV5-1 to TRBJ2-5; D gene unclear. The sample was blood, either unsorted or a sorted T cell fraction (not recorded which). CDR3 residues: CASTRRKQETQYF. CDR3 sequence (DNA): TGCGCCAGCACCAGACGGAAACAAGAGACCCAGTACTTC.